This TCR beta chain appears in the sequencing data of a study of regulatory T cells in long-lasting Graves disease. Study context: The study enrolled newly diagnosed Graves' patients on antithyroid drugs under 3 months.

iRepertoire HTBI primers and Arm-PCR of CDR3 regions built TCR beta libraries. TCRdb passed the multiplex PCR reads through MiXCR, listing each CDR3 protein once. The table records a few hundred thousand distinct CDR3 sequences, 16% of them present only once. V was trimmed by 7 bases and J by 4 bases, leaving 14 bases between them. The CDR3 covers 13 residues. CDR1 SGHKS and CDR2 YYEKEE come from the germline V gene (reference sequence). This clonotype was recorded many times. Time point meaning: newly diagnosed GD, antithyroid drugs for less than 3 months. Construction of the TCR library relied on RNA isolated from PBMCs. This same sample was also part of a study on T cells in Graves' hyperthyroidism and ophthalmopathy.

The sequences come from peripheral blood mononuclear cells (PBMCs), collected at new diagnosis, from a patient treated with antithyroid drugs. This chain uses TRBV5-5 with TRBJ1-1, with a weak D call TRBD1 (5 bases). The receptor comes from a man aged 40-50 years with Graves disease. The CDR3 here is CASSGTSSTEAFF. In nucleotides, the CDR3 is TGTGCCAGCTCCGGGACGAGTTCCACTGAAGCTTTCTTT.